This T cell receptor beta chain was documented in a study of vaccination and CD4 T cells after COVID-19. The J segment lost 9 bases and the V segment lost 4 bases, leaving 2 bases of the junction unmatched. This CDR3 contains 14 residues. Germline CDR1 LNHDA, CDR2 SQIVND (reference sequence). TCRdb itself ran the PCR reads through MiXCR, one entry per CDR3 protein. This table holds around 30,000 distinct CDR3 sequences, about half found once. Noted time point: late sampling 161 to 241 days after vaccination in three convalescent patients. About this clonotype itself: The target antigen is unknown.

Whole-study findings and limits: Analysis of convalescent patients found that 304 of 307 vaccine-specific clones were spike mono-reactive. Convalescent participants were relatively few, and none had early post-infection timepoints studied. The study found median SARS-CoV-2-reactive clonotypes rising from 21 to 38, not significantly. With convalescent patients, a median approximately 90% of reactive clones emerged solely after vaccination.

This receptor was obtained from a human donor who had recovered from COVID-19. The sample was CD4+ T cells from blood, taken about 7 months after SARS-CoV-2 vaccination. V gene TRBV19 combines with J gene TRBJ1-6; 11 bases map to TRBD1. CDR3 amino acids: CASSRTGGGSPLHF. In DNA, the CDR3 is TGTGCCAGTAGTAGGACAGGGGGCGGTTCACCCCTCCACTTT.